The 8 T cell receptor beta chains below were found in one sample sequenced in a study of T cell responses to AZD1222 COVID-19 vaccine. TCRdb keeps only in-frame clones here, not all; method: immunoSEQ multiplex PCR. Here the sample spans 55,000 to 65,000 clones, about 88% being singletons. The source material was peripheral blood, sampled 28 days after the second AZD1222 dose. The receptors shown here come from an adult who received the AZD1222 COVID-19 vaccine.

The chain uses TRBV30 and TRBJ2-5; D might be TRBD2 (6 bases). The CDR3 runs to 12 residues. With 4 bases removed from V and 4 bases from J, the gap between germline ends came to 10 bases. Germline V lookup: CDR1 GTSNPN, CDR2 SVGIG (reference sequence). CDR3 protein: CAWKSGGETQYF. As DNA, the CDR3 is TGTGCCTGGAAATCCGGGGGAGAGACCCAGTACTTC.

The CDR3: CAASRDRGTEAFF. The CDR3 DNA sequence: TGTGCCGCCTCCCGGGACAGGGGAACTGAAGCTTTCTTT. The chain carries TRBV15 and TRBJ1-1, with 10 bases aligning to TRBD1. V was pared by 11 bases and J by 5 bases, with 8 bases of the junction left unmatched. CDR1 LNHNV and CDR2 YYDKDF come from the germline V gene (reference sequence). This CDR3 contains 13 residues.

V usage is TRBV19 and J usage is TRBJ2-2; D possibly uses TRBD1 or TRBD2 (6 bases each). V was pared by 8 bases and J by 7 bases, with 17 bases between. This CDR3 spans 14 amino acids. Germline V lookup: CDR1 LNHDA, CDR2 SQIVND (reference sequence). The CDR3: CASGGTAGSGELFF. CDR3 DNA sequence: TGTGCCAGTGGGGGCACGGCGGGGAGCGGGGAGCTGTTTTTT.

Details on this clone: Relative to the germline gene, one junction end is altered; a read error may explain this. V gene TRBV7-7 combines with J gene TRBJ2-7; tentatively, D is TRBD1 (5 bases). This CDR3 is 14 amino acids long. Looked up from germline, CDR1 is SSHAT and CDR2 is FNYEAQ (reference sequence). CDR3 residues: CASSLGQGSNEQYF. CDR3 in DNA: TGTGCTAGCAGCTTGGGCCAGGGCAGCAACGAGCAGTACTTC.

The V call is TRBV21-1, the J call TRBJ2-1; TRBD2, the table's D call, lacks a check against the DNA. TRBV21-1 is classified as a pseudogene. The CDR3 contains 16 residues. The CDR3: CASSKGADRSYNEQFF. The CDR3 nucleotides read TGTGCCAGCAGCAAAGGAGCGGACCGCTCCTACAATGAGCAGTTCTTC.

The V gene is TRBV18, the J gene TRBJ2-1, with D maybe TRBD1 (6 bases). Trimming cost V 2 bases and J 8 bases, with 22 bases left between them. This CDR3 region has 17 residues. Germline V gene sequence: CDR1 KGHSH, CDR2 LQKENI. DNA for the CDR3: TGTGCCAGCTCACCAGTCCTATCAGGGGCCCTCGGATATGAGCAGTTCTTC. Translated, it gives CASSPVLSGALGYEQFF.

V and J are TRBV5-1 and TRBJ1-1, with D possibly TRBD1 on 6 matching bases. The V gene lost 0 bases and the J gene lost 7 bases, with 10 bases spanning the gap. This CDR3 region has 13 residues. Germline V gives CDR1 SGHRS, CDR2 YFSETQ. The CDR3 nucleotides read TGCGCCAGCAGCTTGGGGACAGAGAGTGAAGCTTTCTTT. Translation: CASSLGTESEAFF.

The rearrangement joins TRBV10-2 to TRBJ1-4; D call uncertain. Germline CDR1 is WSHSY and CDR2 is SAAADI. The CDR3 runs 12 residues. Trimming stripped 7 bases from V and 8 bases from J, with 11 bases between. The CDR3, as DNA: TGCGCCAGCAATAACGGAGCCGAAAAACTGTTTTTT. It encodes CASNNGAEKLFF.